This T cell receptor (beta chain) was identified in a study of Graves' ophthalmopathy and Graves' hyperthyroidism. Ten or more counts support this clonotype. Exclusion criteria comprised other autoimmune diseases, uncontrolled infections, pregnancy or lactation in patients. Amplification targeted the TCR beta CDR3 regions, with RNA transcripts as the source material. The first-round RT-PCR employed HTBI primers together with the Qiagen OneStep RT-PCR kit. A multiplex PCR was then performed as the second round. From the multiplex PCR reads, TCRdb called clonotypes with MiXCR, one entry per CDR3 protein. The repertoire holds about 1.2 million distinct CDR3 sequences, 35% to 40% seen once, with around 10% in the top ten. Sequencing was done on a sample of peripheral blood or thyroid tissue (not recorded which). This sequence was found in an adult man with Graves' hyperthyroidism.

CDR3 bases: TGTGCCACCAGTGATTACAGGGTGGGAGAGACCCAGTACTTC. It codes for CATSDYRVGETQYF. V usage is TRBV24-1 and J usage is TRBJ2-5; maybe TRBD1 (6 bases). The CDR3 is 14 amino acids. Per germline, CDR1 KGHDR and CDR2 SFDVKD. Trimming removed 2 bases from V and 4 bases from J, with 10 bases in between.